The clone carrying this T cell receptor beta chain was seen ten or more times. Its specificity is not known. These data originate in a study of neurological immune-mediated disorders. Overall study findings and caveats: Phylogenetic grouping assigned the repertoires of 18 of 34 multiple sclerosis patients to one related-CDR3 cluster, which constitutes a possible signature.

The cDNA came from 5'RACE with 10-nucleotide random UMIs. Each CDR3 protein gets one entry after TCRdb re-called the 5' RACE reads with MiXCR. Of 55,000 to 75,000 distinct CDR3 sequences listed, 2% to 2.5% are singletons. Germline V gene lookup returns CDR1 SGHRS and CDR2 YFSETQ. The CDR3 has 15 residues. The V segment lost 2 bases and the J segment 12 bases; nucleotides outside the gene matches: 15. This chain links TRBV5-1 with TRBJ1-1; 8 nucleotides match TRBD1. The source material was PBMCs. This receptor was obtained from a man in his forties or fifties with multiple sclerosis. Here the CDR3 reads CASSFEGLRQGTPFF. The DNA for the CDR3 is TGCGCCAGCAGCTTTGAGGGGCTGAGACAGGGGACGCCTTTCTTT.